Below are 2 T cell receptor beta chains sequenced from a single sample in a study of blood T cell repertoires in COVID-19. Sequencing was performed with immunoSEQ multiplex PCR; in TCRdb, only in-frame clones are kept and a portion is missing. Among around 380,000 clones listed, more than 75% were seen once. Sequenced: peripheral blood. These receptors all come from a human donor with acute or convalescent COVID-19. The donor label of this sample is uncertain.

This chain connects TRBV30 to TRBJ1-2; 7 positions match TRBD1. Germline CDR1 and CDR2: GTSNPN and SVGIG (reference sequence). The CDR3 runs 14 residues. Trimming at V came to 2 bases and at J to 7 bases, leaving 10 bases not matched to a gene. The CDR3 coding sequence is TGTGCCTGGAGTCCCACGGACAGGAGGAGTGGCTACACCTTC. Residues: CAWSPTDRRSGYTF.

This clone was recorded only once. CDR3 in DNA: TGCGCCAGCAGCCACGGACAGGGGGGCACAGATACGCAGTATTTT. Translating it yields CASSHGQGGTDTQYF. The rearrangement uses TRBV5-1 and TRBJ2-3, with TRBD1 matching 10 bases. Germline CDR1 reads SGHRS; CDR2 reads YFSETQ. V trimming: 4 bases; J trimming: 1 base; junction bases outside the gene matches: 3. This CDR3 is built from 15 residues. Variable domain in full (rest from reference TRBV5-1 and TRBJ2-3): KAGVTQTPRYLIKTRGQQVTLSCSPISGHRSVSWYQQTPGQGLQFLFEYFSETQRNKGNFPGRFSGRQFSNSRSEMNVSTLELGDSALYLCASSHGQGGTDTQYFGPGTRLTVL.